This entry lists 13 T cell receptor beta chains sequenced from one sample in a study of regulatory T cells in long-lasting Graves disease. To make TCR beta libraries, researchers used iRepertoire HTBI primers and Arm-PCR of CDR3 regions. TCRdb analysed the multiplex PCR reads with MiXCR anew, one entry per CDR3 protein. The table records approximately 350,000 distinct CDR3 sequences, 15% to 20% of them present only once. Regarding time point: newly diagnosed GD, antithyroid drugs for less than 3 months. PBMC-extracted RNA yielded the TCR library. This same sample was also taken into another study, of T cells in Graves' hyperthyroidism and ophthalmopathy.

Specimen: peripheral blood mononuclear cells (PBMCs), collected at new diagnosis, from a patient treated with antithyroid drugs. All receptors derive from a man aged 35 to 55 with Graves disease.

This clonotype was found many times. V is TRBV5-6 and J is TRBJ1-1; 9 bases match TRBD1. With V trimmed by 0 bases and J by 11 bases, 5 bases remained unmatched. CDR3 length: 13 amino acids. Germline CDR1 is SGHDT and CDR2 is YYEEEE. The CDR3 is CASSLGGQGGAFF. CDR3 nucleotide sequence: TGTGCCAGCAGCTTGGGGGGACAGGGAGGCGCTTTCTTT.

This clonotype was recorded many times. The chain couples TRBV4-2 to TRBJ2-3; D remains ambiguous. V was pared by 1 base and J by 4 bases, with 12 bases between. This CDR3 comprises 15 residues. CDR1 and CDR2 from the germline V gene are LGHNA and YNFKEQ. DNA of the CDR3: TGTGCCAGCAGCCAAGTAATCCTTCAGGCAGATACGCAGTATTTT. This translates into CASSQVILQADTQYF.

Notes on this clonotype: A far larger clone is a single base away, which makes a read error likely. The chain uses TRBV7-3 and TRBJ2-5, with D possibly TRBD2 on 6 matching bases. Germline CDR1 and CDR2: SGHTA and FQGTGA. The CDR3 sequence is 13 residues long. Trimming pared 5 bases from V and 4 bases from J, leaving 11 bases between. The chain's CDR3 is CASSSEGGETQYF. For the CDR3, the DNA is TGTGCCAGCAGCAGTGAGGGAGGAGAGACCCAGTACTTC. The complete variable domain, with remaining parts taken from reference TRBV7-3 and TRBJ2-5, reads GAGVSQTPSNKVTEKGKYVELRCDPISGHTALYWYRQSLGQGPEFLIYFQGTGAADDSGLPNDRFFAVRPEGSVSTLKIQRTERGDSAVYLCASSSEGGETQYFGPGTRLLVL.

This clonotype occurred once. A much larger clone lies one base from this, so it may be a read error. The rearrangement uses TRBV6-2 or TRBV6-3 and TRBJ2-3, with TRBD1 identical over 7 bases. Germline V gives CDR1 MNHEY, CDR2 SVGEGT. V was clipped by 5 bases and J by 0 bases; unmatched bases: 5. The CDR3 length is 15 residues. CDR3 in amino acids: CASSESGQSTDTQYF. CDR3 nucleotides: TGTGCCAGCAGTGAATCGGGACAGAGCACAGATACGCAGTATTTT.

This chain links TRBV10-2 with TRBJ2-5, with 10 bases matching TRBD2. Germline CDR1 WSHSY, CDR2 SAAADI. The CDR3 is 15 residues long. V shed 7 bases, J shed 2 bases, and the junction held 7 bases outside the gene matches. CDR3 residues: CASKSGLAVQETQYF. CDR3 DNA sequence: TGCGCCAGCAAAAGCGGACTAGCGGTTCAAGAGACCCAGTACTTC.

This clonotype appeared many times. In nucleotides, the CDR3 is TGTGCCTGGAGTGTTGCGGCAGGGGCGAGTCAGCCCCAGCATTTT. This codes for CAWSVAAGASQPQHF. The V call is TRBV30, the J call TRBJ1-5, with D perhaps matching TRBD1 (6 bases). The V gene's germline CDR1 is GTSNPN and CDR2 SVGIG (reference sequence). V gave up 0 bases and J gave up 6 bases, with 15 bases separating them. This CDR3 has 15 residues.

This clonotype showed up many times. This rearrangement joins TRBV9 to TRBJ2-1, with 8 bases fitting TRBD1. The CDR3 sequence is 16 residues long. Germline lookup yields CDR1 SGDLS and CDR2 YYNGEE. J lost 3 bases, V lost 2 bases, and 7 bases had no gene match. In DNA form, the CDR3 reads TGTGCCAGCAGCGTCTTAATAGGACAGGGCTACAATGAGCAGTTCTTC. The encoded protein is CASSVLIGQGYNEQFF.

The table lists this clonotype with many counts. This chain links TRBV2 with TRBJ2-7, with D possibly called TRBD1 or TRBD2 (5 bases each). The CDR3 runs 12 residues. CDR1 SNHLY and CDR2 FYNNEI come from the germline V gene. With 11 bases removed from V and 0 bases from J, the gap between germline ends came to 11 bases. The CDR3 coding sequence is TGTGCCGAGGGACGCAGCTCCTACGAGCAGTACTTC. It codes for CAEGRSSYEQYF.

This clonotype was seen repeatedly, ten times or more. V and J are TRBV9 and TRBJ2-1; tentatively, D is TRBD2 (6 bases). V gave up 5 bases and J gave up 10 bases, with 16 bases separating them. This CDR3 has 13 amino acids. The V gene's germline CDR1 is SGDLS and CDR2 YYNGEE. The CDR3 protein is CASRGTSASEQFF. DNA of the CDR3: TGTGCCAGCAGGGGGACTTCTGCGTCCGAGCAGTTCTTC.

CDR3 sequence: CSAPSAGTGGGFEQYF. In DNA, the CDR3 is TGCAGTGCCCCTTCAGCCGGGACAGGGGGGGGTTTTGAGCAGTACTTC. The rearrangement joins TRBV20-1 to TRBJ2-7; 11 bases match TRBD1. Germline CDR1 is DFQATT and CDR2 is SNEGSKA (reference sequence). Unmatched junction bases numbered 17, after V lost 6 bases and J lost 7 bases. The CDR3 is made up of 16 amino acids.

This chain joins TRBV25-1 and TRBJ2-5; 8 nucleotides line up with TRBD2. J was trimmed by 1 base and V by 3 bases; bases with no gene match: 4. Per germline, CDR1 MGHDK and CDR2 SYGVNS. The CDR3 loop spans 15 amino acids. CDR3 region: CASSDDGGAQETQYF. DNA of the CDR3: TGTGCCAGCAGTGACGACGGGGGGGCCCAAGAGACCCAGTACTTC.

This clonotype was detected ten times or more. The chain is built from TRBV28 and TRBJ1-6, with D perhaps matching TRBD1 (6 bases). The CDR3 contains 18 residues. The V gene lost 6 bases and the J gene lost 3 bases, with 21 bases spanning the gap. The germline CDR1 and CDR2 sequences are MDHEN and SYDVKM. This CDR3 is CASSHPTGRNRYNSPLHF. CDR3 DNA: TGTGCCAGCAGCCATCCAACAGGGCGAAACCGCTATAATTCACCCCTCCACTTT. Full variable domain (outside the CDR3, taken from reference TRBV28 and TRBJ1-6): DVKVTQSSRYLVKRTGEKVFLECVQDMDHENMFWYRQDPGLGLRLIYFSYDVKMKEKGDIPEGYSVSREKKERFSLILESASTNQTSMYLCASSHPTGRNRYNSPLHFGNGTRLTVT.

This chain links TRBV6-4 with TRBJ2-2; D remains unclear. Trimming cost V 3 bases and J 5 bases, with 16 bases left between them. CDR1 is MRHNA, CDR2 SNTAGT, per germline. The CDR3 runs 16 residues. The CDR3: CASSEDAGVVTGELFF. DNA of the CDR3: TGTGCCAGCAGTGAGGATGCAGGTGTGGTGACCGGGGAGCTGTTTTTT.